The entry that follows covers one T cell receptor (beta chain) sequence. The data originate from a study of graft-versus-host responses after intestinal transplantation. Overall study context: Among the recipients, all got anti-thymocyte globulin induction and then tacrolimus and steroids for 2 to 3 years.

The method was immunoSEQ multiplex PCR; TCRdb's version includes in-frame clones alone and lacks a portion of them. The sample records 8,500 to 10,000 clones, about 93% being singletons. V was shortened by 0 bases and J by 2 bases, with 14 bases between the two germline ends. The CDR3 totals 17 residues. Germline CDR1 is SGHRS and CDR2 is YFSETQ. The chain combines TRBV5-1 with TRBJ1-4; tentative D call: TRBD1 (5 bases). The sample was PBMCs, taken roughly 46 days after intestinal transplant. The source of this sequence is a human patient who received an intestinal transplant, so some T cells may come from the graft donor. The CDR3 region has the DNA TGCGCCAGCAGCTTGGTTGGGGCTTTAGGTACTAATGAAAAACTGTTTTTT. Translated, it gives CASSLVGALGTNEKLFF.